This T cell receptor beta chain was retrieved from a study of blood T cell repertoires in COVID-19. Whole-study context: Whether acute or convalescent, the COVID-19 samples came from the United States, Italy and Spain.

The CDR3 covers 14 residues. Germline assignment: CDR1 SGDLS and CDR2 YYNGEE. Trimming left V 0 bases short and J 0 bases short, with 7 bases between. As processed by the authors: Amplification of reference gene primers was used by the study to estimate nucleated cell counts. Data came from immunoSEQ multiplex PCR; TCRdb stores just in-frame clones and leaves some out. V and J calls plus clone size are reproduced from that table; the DNA served to infer D and trimming. Of about 190,000 clones in the sample, around nine tenths were seen once. This receptor was identified in a woman aged 35 to 49 who had recovered from COVID-19. The V gene is TRBV9, the J gene TRBJ2-7; D might be TRBD2 (6 bases). What was sequenced was peripheral blood. Here the CDR3 reads CASSVGDSSYEQYF. CDR3 nucleotides: TGTGCCAGCAGCGTAGGGGACTCCTCCTACGAGCAGTACTTC.